The 15 T cell receptor beta chains listed next were all sequenced from one sample in a study of shared clonotypes between healthy human individuals. Method: immunoSEQ multiplex PCR; TCRdb's copy keeps in-frame clones and lacks some. The sample gives hundreds of thousands of clones, approximately 96% of which show up once; approximately 0.11% is in the top ten. CD45RO-negative CD8 cells positively selected for CCR7 made up the naive population, which excluded terminally differentiated effector memory CD45RA+ cells. Sample: naive CD8+ T cells sorted from blood. These receptors originate from a woman aged 25 to 39 in good health.

The rearrangement joins TRBV7-6 to TRBJ2-1; perhaps TRBD2 as D (5 bases). CDR1 is SGHVS, CDR2 FNYEAQ, per germline. This CDR3 has 15 amino acids. The V gene lost 5 bases and the J gene lost 0 bases, with 11 bases spanning the gap. CDR3 nucleotide sequence: TGTGCCAGCAGCCTCCGGGATCTCTCCTACAATGAGCAGTTCTTC. Translating gives CASSLRDLSYNEQFF. Filled out from reference TRBV7-6 and TRBJ2-1, the complete variable domain reads GAGVSQSPRYKVTKRGQDVALRCDPISGHVSLYWYRQALGQGPEFLTYFNYEAQQDKSGLPNDRFSAERPEGSISTLTIQRTEQRDSAMYRCASSLRDLSYNEQFFGPGTRLTVL.

The J gene is TRBJ1-5, the V gene TRBV30; D is unresolved. Trimming removed 1 base at V and 0 bases at J, with 7 bases between. Germline V gene data show CDR1 as GTSNPN and CDR2 as SVGIG (reference sequence). The CDR3 loop spans 14 amino acids. CDR3 in amino acids: CAWSDGYSNQPQHF. The CDR3 DNA follows: TGTGCCTGGAGTGATGGGTATAGCAATCAGCCCCAGCATTTT. Full variable domain (outside the CDR3, taken from reference TRBV30 and TRBJ1-5): SQTIHQWPATLVQPVGSPLSLECTVEGTSNPNLYWYRQAAGRGLQLLFYSVGIGQISSEVPQNLSASRPQDRQFILSSKKLLLSDSGFYLCAWSDGYSNQPQHFGDGTRLSIL.

The chain combines TRBV5-6 with TRBJ2-7; D remains unclear. Between the trimmed V and J ends, which lost 2 bases and 0 bases, there was a span of 6 bases. Germline loops: CDR1 SGHDT, CDR2 YYEEEE. The CDR3 runs to 13 residues. The CDR3 nucleotides are TGTGCCAGCAGCTTTAGTTCCTCCTACGAGCAGTACTTC. Translation gives CASSFSSSYEQYF.

This chain connects TRBV28 to TRBJ2-7, with D unresolved. The CDR3 is 13 residues long. V was cut by 3 bases and J by 0 bases, with 6 bases left in between. Germline-derived CDR1 and CDR2 are MDHEN and SYDVKM. CDR3 loop: CASSFTVSYEQYF. In nucleotides, the CDR3 is TGTGCCAGCAGTTTTACAGTCTCCTACGAGCAGTACTTC.

This sequence joins TRBV5-6 and TRBJ2-5; 8 nucleotides align to TRBD2. CDR1 and CDR2 from the germline V gene are SGHDT and YYEEEE. V shed 4 bases, J shed 4 bases, and the junction held 12 bases outside the gene matches. The CDR3 covers 16 residues. The CDR3 sequence is CASSPVTGGPSETQYF. The DNA for the CDR3 is TGTGCCAGCAGCCCCGTAACGGGAGGGCCTTCAGAGACCCAGTACTTC.

The CDR3 here is CASSQAAYEQYF. CDR3 DNA sequence: TGTGCCAGCAGCCAGGCTGCCTACGAGCAGTACTTC. J is TRBJ2-7 and V is TRBV11-2; D ambiguous. The length of the CDR3 is 12 residues. Germline values: CDR1 SGHAT, CDR2 FQNNGV. V was cut by 5 bases and J by 2 bases, with 7 bases left in between.

This chain connects TRBV11-2 to TRBJ2-7; D gene ambiguous. Germline V gene data show CDR1 as SGHAT and CDR2 as FQNNGV. V lost 9 bases, J lost 2 bases, and 11 bases lay in between. The CDR3 has 12 residues. The CDR3 region has the DNA TGTGCCAGTAGCCGTGGGACCTACGAGCAGTACTTC. This encodes CASSRGTYEQYF.

Written as DNA, the CDR3 is TGCAGCGTTGCAGGGGCGAGCAAAAACATTCAGTACTTC. This encodes CSVAGASKNIQYF. The V and J genes are TRBV29-1 and TRBJ2-4; TRBD1 might be the D (6 bases). The CDR3 loop spans 13 amino acids. Germline CDR1 SQVTM, CDR2 ANQGSEA. The V end was cut by 4 bases, the J end by 3 bases, with 10 bases between.

This sequence joins TRBV13 and TRBJ1-4; 8 bases line up with TRBD1. V was pared by 4 bases and J by 7 bases, with 2 bases of the junction left unmatched. Per the germline V gene, CDR1 is PRHDT and CDR2 is FYEKMQ (reference sequence). The CDR3 runs 13 residues. As DNA, the CDR3 is TGTGCCAGCAGCTCAGGGGGCGGTGAAAAACTGTTTTTT. Its translation: CASSSGGGEKLFF.

J is TRBJ2-5 and V is TRBV27; 8 positions match TRBD1. The germline gives CDR1 MNHEY, CDR2 SMNVEV (reference sequence). J was trimmed by 5 bases and V by 1 base; bases with no gene match: 6. CDR3 length: 15 amino acids. The CDR3 reads CASSLFSGGHETQYF. The CDR3 nucleotides read TGTGCCAGCAGTTTATTTTCAGGGGGCCACGAGACCCAGTACTTC.

J is TRBJ2-2 and V is TRBV29-1; a possible D gene is TRBD1 (6 bases). Germline loops: CDR1 SQVTM, CDR2 ANQGSEA. Trimming stripped 3 bases from V and 7 bases from J, with 9 bases between. The CDR3 extends over 12 amino acids. The CDR3 nucleotides read TGCAGCGTTGACAGGGGCGACGGGGAGCTGTTTTTT. The encoded protein is CSVDRGDGELFF.

This chain connects TRBV23-1 to TRBJ2-5; D gene uncertain. TRBV23-1 is recorded as an ORF, its role being uncertain. V was pared by 7 bases and J by 4 bases, with 13 bases between. The CDR3 spans 13 residues. The CDR3 here is CASTSYAGETQYF. As DNA, the CDR3 is TGCGCCAGCACTTCGTACGCCGGAGAGACCCAGTACTTC.

This clone was observed a handful of times. The V gene is TRBV7-9, the J gene TRBJ2-2, with D maybe TRBD2 (6 bases). V was clipped by 5 bases and J by 8 bases, with 9 bases between them. CDR3 size: 12 residues. Germline V gene lookup returns CDR1 SEHNR and CDR2 FQNEAQ (reference sequence). CDR3: CASSVGGGELFF. The CDR3 DNA reads TGTGCCAGCAGCGTGGGAGGAGGGGAGCTGTTTTTT.

This clone appeared once. The rearrangement links TRBV7-6 to TRBJ2-7; 10 nucleotides align to TRBD2. Trimming removed 5 bases from V and 4 bases from J; junction bases left unmatched: 8. Germline V CDR1 and CDR2: SGHVS, FNYEAQ. The CDR3 is 15 residues long. The chain's CDR3 is CASSPASGSGYEQYF. The CDR3 bases are TGTGCCAGCAGCCCGGCTAGCGGGAGTGGGTACGAGCAGTACTTC.

V and J are TRBV10-3 and TRBJ1-2; 8 nucleotides agree with TRBD1. Germline V gives CDR1 ENHRY, CDR2 SYGVKD. CDR3 length equals 14 residues. Losses at the gene ends were 2 bases for V and 8 bases for J; bases not matched to a gene: 7. CDR3 loop: CAISEPSTGAGYTF. Here the CDR3 DNA reads TGTGCCATCAGTGAGCCTTCGACAGGGGCCGGCTACACCTTC.